These 19 T cell receptor beta chains originate from one sample sequenced in a study of T cells in Graves' hyperthyroidism and ophthalmopathy. Researchers took RNA transcripts and amplified the TCR beta CDR3 regions from them. HTBI primers were used for first-round RT-PCR of the TCR CDR3. TCRdb analysed the multiplex PCR reads with MiXCR anew, one entry per CDR3 protein. The sample lists some 460,000 distinct CDR3 sequences, roughly 14% seen once, with less than 15% in the top ten. What was sequenced was blood. The receptors were gathered from a woman aged 18-35 years with Graves' hyperthyroidism.

This clonotype has a handful of counts. The chain couples TRBV27 to TRBJ1-2; D call uncertain. The CDR3 is 13 residues long. Deletions cut 5 bases from V and 0 bases from J, with 7 bases between. CDR1 MNHEY and CDR2 SMNVEV come from the germline V gene (reference sequence). The CDR3 protein is CASSLTTNYGYTF. DNA for the CDR3: TGTGCCAGCAGTCTGACAACTAACTATGGCTACACCTTC.

There are a few counts of this clonotype. V and J are TRBV7-6 and TRBJ1-1; TRBD1 is a possible D gene (5 bases). CDR3 length: 13 amino acids. V was shortened by 6 bases and J by 3 bases, with 11 bases between the two germline ends. Germline values: CDR1 SGHVS, CDR2 FNYEAQ. The CDR3, as DNA: TGTGCCAGCAGAGCAGGGTTTTACACTGAAGCTTTCTTT. Protein product: CASRAGFYTEAFF.

The chain combines TRBV4-1 with TRBJ1-4; D possibly corresponds to TRBD1 (5 bases). Germline V CDR1 and CDR2: MGHRA, YSYEKL. V lost 1 base, J lost 3 bases, and 18 bases lay in between. This CDR3 is built from 18 residues. The CDR3 spells CASSQGPGRPTPNEKLFF. The CDR3 DNA sequence: TGCGCCAGCAGCCAAGGTCCAGGGAGGCCCACTCCTAATGAAAAACTGTTTTTT.

As concerns this clonotype: This may stem from a read error, because a much larger clone lies one nucleotide away. The chain recombines TRBV7-3 with TRBJ2-3, with 7 bases matching TRBD1. CDR3 size: 14 residues. The germline V gene encodes CDR1 SGHTA and CDR2 FQGTGA. This CDR3 reads CASSPGPGTDTEYF. DNA for the CDR3: TGTGCCAGCAGCCCAGGTCCGGGGACAGATACGGAGTATTTT.

This clonotype was seen at least ten times. The V and J genes are TRBV3-1 and TRBJ1-2; 8 nucleotides match TRBD1. Germline lookup yields CDR1 LGHDT and CDR2 YNNKEL (reference sequence). The ends lost 0 bases at V and 6 bases at J; junction bases unmatched: 3. The CDR3 sequence is 14 residues long. For the CDR3, the DNA is TGTGCCAGCAGCCAAGAGGGCAGGGGGCATGGCTACACCTTC. Amino acid sequence: CASSQEGRGHGYTF.

This clonotype was seen repeatedly, ten times or more. This rearrangement joins TRBV12-3 or TRBV12-4 to TRBJ1-2, with D perhaps matching TRBD1 (5 bases). The CDR3 runs 12 residues. V was cut by 5 bases and J by 7 bases, with 11 bases left in between. This CDR3 reads CASSRQSGGYTF. The CDR3 bases are TGTGCCAGCAGTCGACAGTCGGGTGGCTACACCTTC.

The V and J genes are TRBV20-1 and TRBJ2-1; D might be TRBD1 or TRBD2, each matching 7 bases. V lost 3 bases to trimming and J lost 9 bases, with 15 bases between them. This CDR3 spans 13 amino acids. Germline V gene data show CDR1 as DFQATT and CDR2 as SNEGSKA (reference sequence). Here the CDR3 DNA reads TGCAGTGCTAGCAGGGGGGGTGTTCTTGAGCAGTTCTTC. As protein: CSASRGGVLEQFF.

Only a few counts were recorded for this clonotype. The J gene is TRBJ2-6, the V gene TRBV10-3, with D hard to call. The CDR3 runs 18 residues. Germline lookup yields CDR1 ENHRY and CDR2 SYGVKD. Trimming took 6 bases from V and 0 from J, leaving 18 bases between them. CDR3 DNA: TGTGCCATCAGGCCCCGGACGGCGGCAAACTCTGGGGCCAACGTCCTGACTTTC. This translates into CAIRPRTAANSGANVLTF.

This clonotype was seen many times. The chain uses TRBV11-2 and TRBJ2-7; D ambiguous. The CDR3 sequence is 14 residues long. Trimming pared 1 base from V and 6 bases from J, leaving 13 bases between. Per the germline V gene, CDR1 is SGHAT and CDR2 is FQNNGV. The CDR3, as DNA: TGTGCCAGCAGCTTAGGGGCCTACGTAGGCGAGCAGTACTTC. It translates to CASSLGAYVGEQYF.

The chain is built from TRBV9 and TRBJ2-3; 9 nucleotides agree with TRBD2. V lost 6 bases to trimming and J lost 0 bases; unmatched junction nucleotides: 5. The CDR3 length is 15 residues. Germline CDR1 is SGDLS and CDR2 is YYNGEE. CDR3 residues: CASTPSGTSTDTQYF. CDR3 nucleotides: TGTGCCAGCACTCCTAGCGGGACCAGCACAGATACGCAGTATTTT.

This clonotype was counted many times. The chain employs TRBV3-1 and TRBJ2-3; 9 nucleotides line up with TRBD1. The germline V gene encodes CDR1 LGHDT and CDR2 YNNKEL (reference sequence). The CDR3 runs 16 residues. With 2 bases clipped from V and 4 bases from J, the junction kept 7 bases outside the gene matches. The CDR3 DNA reads as TGTGCCAGCAGCCAACGTGGGACAGGGAAGGCAGATACGCAGTATTTT. Translation gives CASSQRGTGKADTQYF.

With respect to this clonotype: A much larger clone is a single base away; this may be a read error. The chain couples TRBV6-1 to TRBJ2-3, with D maybe TRBD1 (6 bases). V dropped 6 bases and J dropped 0 bases, with 13 bases sitting between them. Germline CDR1 MNHNS, CDR2 SASEGT. This CDR3 is built from 15 residues. The CDR3 coding sequence is TGTGCCAGCAGCCCCGTCAGGGGAAGCACAGATACGCAGTATTTT. This codes for CASSPVRGSTDTQYF.

This clonotype was seen at least ten times. The genes are TRBV7-8 and TRBJ2-1, with D maybe TRBD1 (5 bases). V lost 7 bases, J lost 0 bases, and 16 bases lay in between. Germline assignment: CDR1 SGHVS and CDR2 FQNEAQ. This CDR3 spans 16 amino acids. Here the CDR3 DNA reads TGTGCCAGCACCCTCGCTGGCAGGGCCTCCTACAATGAGCAGTTCTTC. This sequence encodes CASTLAGRASYNEQFF.

The chain employs TRBV5-1 and TRBJ2-6; no definite D call. Germline values: CDR1 SGHRS, CDR2 YFSETQ. The CDR3 has 16 residues. The V end was cut by 0 bases, the J end by 4 bases, with 11 bases between. This CDR3 reads CASSLGRYSGANVLTF. In DNA form, the CDR3 reads TGCGCCAGCAGCTTGGGTCGCTACTCCGGGGCCAACGTCCTGACTTTC.

This clonotype was counted many times. The chain employs TRBV19 and TRBJ2-1, with D perhaps TRBD1 (6 bases). The CDR3 has 15 amino acids. Trimming left V 6 bases short and J 2 bases short, with 14 bases between. Germline V gene sequence: CDR1 LNHDA, CDR2 SQIVND (reference sequence). The CDR3 loop is CASSQTGSTYNEQFF. CDR3 coding DNA: TGTGCCAGTAGCCAAACAGGGTCTACCTACAATGAGCAGTTCTTC.

This clonotype was observed at least ten times. The V and J genes are TRBV7-8 and TRBJ1-1; D gene ambiguous. The V gene lost 1 base and the J gene lost 1 base, with 10 bases spanning the gap. The CDR3 covers 15 residues. Per germline, CDR1 SGHVS and CDR2 FQNEAQ. This chain's CDR3 is CASSLVLEGNTEAFF. DNA for the CDR3: TGTGCCAGCAGCTTAGTACTGGAAGGGAACACTGAAGCTTTCTTT.

At least ten counts were recorded for this clonotype. This sequence joins TRBV11-1 and TRBJ2-7; maybe TRBD1 (6 bases). CDR1 is SGHAT, CDR2 FQDESV, per germline (reference sequence). With 5 bases removed from V and 0 bases from J, the gap between germline ends came to 17 bases. The CDR3 is 16 amino acids. Here the CDR3 reads CASSTKRDTSSYEQYF. The CDR3 DNA reads as TGTGCCAGCAGCACTAAACGGGACACGAGCTCCTACGAGCAGTACTTC. The entire variable domain, with the rest obtained from reference TRBV11-1 and TRBJ2-7, is as follows: EAEVAQSPRYKITEKSQAVAFWCDPISGHATLYWYRQILGQGPELLVQFQDESVVDDSQLPKDRFSAERLKGVDSTLKIQPAELGDSAMYLCASSTKRDTSSYEQYFGPGTRLTVT.

This clonotype was seen at least ten times. V usage is TRBV18 and J usage is TRBJ1-2; D is unresolved. The CDR3 is 11 residues long. CDR1 KGHSH and CDR2 LQKENI come from the germline V gene. V dropped 8 bases and J dropped 4 bases, with 8 bases sitting between them. Here the CDR3 DNA reads TGTGCCAGCAGCCCGGGCTATGGCTACACCTTC. Translation gives CASSPGYGYTF.

This clonotype was counted many times. This chain links TRBV12-3 or TRBV12-4 with TRBJ1-6; D is perhaps TRBD1 (6 bases). V was cut by 6 bases and J by 6 bases, with 18 bases left in between. The CDR3 has 16 amino acids. The CDR3 loop is CASRETRGESNSPLHF. Here the CDR3 DNA reads TGTGCCAGCAGAGAGACCAGGGGCGAGAGTAATTCACCCCTCCACTTT.